These 21 T cell receptor beta chains originate from one sample sequenced in a study of blood T cell repertoires in COVID-19. Sequencing was performed with immunoSEQ multiplex PCR; in TCRdb, only in-frame clones are kept and a portion is missing. Of roughly 230,000 clones in the sample, approximately 80% were seen once. The sequenced sample was peripheral blood. These receptors were collected from a woman aged 80 or over with COVID-19, enrolled during active disease.

The V and J genes are TRBV6-4 and TRBJ1-3; perhaps TRBD1 as D (5 bases). There are 15 residues in the CDR3. Between the trimmed V and J ends, which lost 0 bases and 5 bases, there was a span of 11 bases. The V gene's germline CDR1 is MRHNA and CDR2 SNTAGT. Written as DNA, the CDR3 is TGTGCCAGCAGTGACTCGAAGGGGAATCGAAACACCATATATTTT. Protein sequence: CASSDSKGNRNTIYF.

The J gene is TRBJ2-5, the V gene TRBV5-1; maybe TRBD2 (8 bases). Trimming took off 3 bases at V and 5 bases at J, with 20 bases between the two ends. The CDR3 has 16 amino acids. CDR1 is SGHRS and CDR2 is YFSETQ in the germline V gene. CDR3 nucleotide sequence: TGCGCCAGCAGCTGGACTAGCCAGGGGGGTTATGAGACCCAGTACTTC. It is translated as CASSWTSQGGYETQYF.

The chain employs TRBV13 and TRBJ2-2; 7 bases line up with TRBD1. The V gene end was trimmed by 7 bases and the J gene end by 6 bases; junction bases not matched to a gene: 8. Per germline, CDR1 PRHDT and CDR2 FYEKMQ (reference sequence). CDR3 length equals 14 residues. The CDR3 region is CASMIDRVPGELFF. In DNA, the CDR3 is TGTGCCAGCATGATAGACAGGGTTCCCGGGGAGCTGTTTTTT.

The rearrangement joins TRBV13 to TRBJ2-7; perhaps TRBD1 as D (5 bases). Per the germline V gene, CDR1 is PRHDT and CDR2 is FYEKMQ (reference sequence). Trimming removed 5 bases from V and 8 bases from J, with 22 bases in between. CDR3 length: 15 amino acids. The DNA for the CDR3 is TGTGCCAGCAGCGCCTCGGAGAGGTCAAGGGGCCAGCAGTACTTC. This sequence encodes CASSASERSRGQQYF.

CDR3 residues: CASLGAGQANYGYTF. The DNA of the CDR3 is TGTGCCAGTCTGGGGGCAGGCCAAGCTAACTATGGCTACACCTTC. The V call is TRBV28, the J call TRBJ1-2, with TRBD1 as a possible D gene (6 bases). V was trimmed by 9 bases and J by 0 bases, leaving 17 bases between them. Germline CDR1 MDHEN, CDR2 SYDVKM. This CDR3 is built from 15 residues.

The sample holds a few counts of this clone. The V and J genes are TRBV6-2 or TRBV6-3 and TRBJ1-1; the match to TRBD1 covers 9 bases. CDR1 is MNHEY, CDR2 SVGEGT, per germline. V was clipped by 2 bases and J by 2 bases; unmatched bases: 3. CDR3 length: 15 amino acids. CDR3 coding DNA: TGTGCCAGCAGTTACCGACAGGGGGGTAACACTGAAGCTTTCTTT. Protein product: CASSYRQGGNTEAFF.

The chain's CDR3 is CASSPTRSYEQYV. In nucleotides, the CDR3 is TGTGCCAGCTCACCTACGCGAAGCTACGAGCAGTACGTC. V gene TRBV18 combines with J gene TRBJ2-7; D is unresolved. The germline CDR1 and CDR2 sequences are KGHSH and LQKENI. CDR3 size: 13 residues. V shed 3 bases and J shed 3 bases, with 9 bases lying between them.

This sequence joins TRBV6-1 and TRBJ2-5; 7 nucleotides line up with TRBD1. The CDR3 is 16 residues long. Germline loops: CDR1 MNHNS, CDR2 SASEGT. Unmatched junction bases numbered 9, after V lost 1 base and J lost 4 bases. CDR3 in DNA: TGTGCCAGCAGTGAAGGGTTAGGCAGGGGGATAGAGACCCAGTACTTC. It encodes CASSEGLGRGIETQYF.

This sequence joins TRBV6-6 and TRBJ1-5, with 7 bases fitting TRBD1. Germline V CDR1 and CDR2: MNHNY, SVGAGI (reference sequence). The trim removed 7 bases at V and 4 bases at J, leaving 10 bases unmatched. CDR3 length equals 15 residues. CDR3 sequence (DNA): TGTGCCAGCACCAGGGGGGCTGATATGAATCAGCCCCAGCATTTT. This codes for CASTRGADMNQPQHF.

This rearrangement joins TRBV19 to TRBJ2-1; TRBD1 is a possible D gene (6 bases). Germline CDR1 reads LNHDA; CDR2 reads SQIVND (reference sequence). The V and J ends lost 1 base and 4 bases respectively, with 8 bases between them. CDR3 length equals 14 residues. The CDR3 reads CASSIVQGYNEQFF. The CDR3 region has the DNA TGTGCCAGTAGTATAGTACAGGGATACAATGAGCAGTTCTTC. Full variable domain (remainder filled in from reference TRBV19 and TRBJ2-1): DGGITQSPKYLFRKEGQNVTLSCEQNLNHDAMYWYRQDPGQGLRLIYYSQIVNDFQKGDIAEGYSVSREKKESFPLTVTSAQKNPTAFYLCASSIVQGYNEQFFGPGTRLTVL.

This clone was recorded once. CDR3 in amino acids: CATSDSGQGGNIQYF. The CDR3, as DNA: TGTGCCACCAGTGATTCGGGACAGGGAGGAAACATTCAGTACTTC. The chain uses TRBV24-1 and TRBJ2-4; 9 positions match TRBD1. CDR3 size: 15 residues. Germline V gene sequence: CDR1 KGHDR, CDR2 SFDVKD. J gave up 6 bases and V 2 bases, and 4 bases lay outside the gene matches.

The rearrangement uses TRBV7-2 and TRBJ2-2, with a possible D match to TRBD1 (6 bases). The CDR3 totals 16 residues. The V end lost 1 base, the J end lost 3 bases, and 12 bases lay between the germline ends. Germline lookup yields CDR1 SGHTA and CDR2 FQGNSA. CDR3 DNA: TGTGCCAGCAGCTTAGAGGCAGGGGCGTACACCGGGGAGCTGTTTTTT. This gives the protein CASSLEAGAYTGELFF.

The chain carries TRBV20-1 and TRBJ2-7; D may match TRBD1 or TRBD2 (6 bases each). V was clipped by 3 bases and J by 3 bases, with 9 bases between them. Germline values: CDR1 DFQATT, CDR2 SNEGSKA (reference sequence). This CDR3 comprises 12 residues. The CDR3 loop is CSASEGGYEQYV. CDR3 sequence (DNA): TGCAGTGCTAGTGAGGGGGGCTACGAGCAGTACGTC.

V usage is TRBV25-1 and J usage is TRBJ2-7, with D perhaps TRBD2 (6 bases). The CDR3 loop spans 15 amino acids. Trimming took off 3 bases at V and 6 bases at J, with 18 bases between the two ends. CDR1 is MGHDK and CDR2 is SYGVNS in the germline V gene. The CDR3 nucleotides are TGTGCCAGCAGTGATTACGGCGGAGGGAAGGCCGAGCAGTACTTC. Its protein product is CASSDYGGGKAEQYF.

The chain has TRBV5-4 and TRBJ1-5; perhaps TRBD1 as D (5 bases). V was pared by 2 bases and J by 6 bases, with 6 bases between. CDR1 and CDR2 (germline): SGHNT, YYREEE (reference sequence). The CDR3 covers 12 residues. In nucleotides, the CDR3 is TGTGCCAGCAGCTTTCAGGGTCAGCCCCAGCATTTT. This gives the protein CASSFQGQPQHF. The full variable domain, in which reference TRBV5-4 and TRBJ1-5 provide the parts outside the CDR3, is ETGVTQSPTHLIKTRGQQVTLRCSSQSGHNTVSWYQQALGQGPQFIFQYYREEENGRGNFPPRFSGLQFPNYSSELNVNALELDDSALYLCASSFQGQPQHFGDGTRLSIL.

The chain combines TRBV6-5 with TRBJ2-7; TRBD2 matches at 10 bases. Germline V gives CDR1 MNHEY, CDR2 SVGAGI. V gave up 6 bases and J gave up 4 bases; unmatched junction bases: 6. The CDR3 is 14 residues long. The CDR3 DNA follows: TGTGCCAGCAGCCTAGCGGGGGCGCAGTACGAGCAGTACTTC. Translated: CASSLAGAQYEQYF.

V usage is TRBV20-1 and J usage is TRBJ2-7; 7 bases line up with TRBD1. CDR1 DFQATT and CDR2 SNEGSKA come from the germline V gene (reference sequence). V shed 3 bases, J shed 1 base, and the junction held 12 bases outside the gene matches. The CDR3 extends over 16 amino acids. The CDR3 DNA reads as TGCAGTGCTAGTGTCCCTCGTAGGGACAGATCCTACGAGCAGTACTTC. It translates to CSASVPRRDRSYEQYF.

V usage is TRBV5-8 and J usage is TRBJ1-5; D not resolved. This CDR3 spans 13 amino acids. The V end lost 1 base, the J end lost 3 bases, and 5 bases lay between the germline ends. The germline V gene encodes CDR1 SGHTS and CDR2 YDEGEE. The CDR3 region has the DNA TGTGCCAGCAGCTTGCTCCCCAATCAGCCCCAGCATTTT. Protein sequence: CASSLLPNQPQHF.

The CDR3 region is CSASQGSRYNEQFF. CDR3 bases: TGCAGTGCTAGTCAGGGGTCGCGTTACAATGAGCAGTTCTTC. The chain links TRBV20-1 to TRBJ2-1, with D possibly matching TRBD1 (6 bases). V shed 3 bases and J shed 4 bases, with 13 bases lying between them. This CDR3 region has 14 residues. The germline V gene has CDR1 DFQATT and CDR2 SNEGSKA (reference sequence).

The chain employs TRBV27 and TRBJ2-6, with D tentatively TRBD1 (6 bases). CDR1 and CDR2 from the germline V gene are MNHEY and SMNVEV (reference sequence). CDR3 length: 18 residues. Trimming removed 3 bases from V and 0 bases from J, with 15 bases in between. Here the CDR3 DNA reads TGTGCCAGCAGTTTGGGGGCAGCCGGCACCTCTGGGGCCAACGTCCTGACTTTC. Translating gives CASSLGAAGTSGANVLTF.

This clone was seen just once. V is TRBV28 and J is TRBJ1-1; tentative D call: TRBD1 (5 bases). Trimming pared 10 bases from V and 0 bases from J, leaving 15 bases between. This CDR3 is built from 14 residues. Per germline, CDR1 MDHEN and CDR2 SYDVKM. Here the CDR3 reads CATGRAGLNTEAFF. Here the CDR3 DNA reads TGTGCCACCGGCCGGGCAGGGCTGAACACTGAAGCTTTCTTT.